Listed below are T cell receptor beta chains from one sample, sequenced in a study of beta chain features in type 1 diabetes. The table came from immunoSEQ multiplex PCR; TCRdb's copy has only in-frame clones and leaves some out. Of 620,000 or so clones in the sample, 15% were seen once. The sample consisted of naive CD4+ T cells from blood. Receptors originate from a man between 18 and 29 years old in good health. Both conserved end residues are part of each CDR3. The D gene is left open where the match is weak. A row's size may be missing; if present it is once, few, many or a size class.

clone size: .
V gene: TRBV11-3
J gene: TRBJ2-1
D gene: .
CDR3 protein: CASSLSAGREFRNNEQFF
CDR3 DNA: TGTGCCAGCAGCTTGTCGGCCGGCCGGGAGTTTAGGAACAATGAGCAGTTCTTC

clone size: few
V gene: TRBV15
J gene: TRBJ1-2
D gene: .
CDR3 protein: CATSRDGTSSQGYTF
CDR3 DNA: TGTGCCACCAGCAGAGATGGGACATCATCCCAGGGCTACACCTTC

clone size: .
V gene: TRBV25-1
J gene: TRBJ1-5
D gene: TRBD1
CDR3 protein: CASSERQGVISNQPQHF
CDR3 DNA: TGTGCCAGCAGTGAGAGACAGGGGGTTATTAGCAATCAGCCCCAGCATTTT

clone size: few
V gene: TRBV2
J gene: TRBJ1-2
D gene: .
CDR3 protein: CASSGLRGLNYGYTF
CDR3 DNA: TGTGCCAGCAGTGGGCTTCGAGGACTTAACTATGGCTACACCTTC

clone size: few
V gene: TRBV28
J gene: TRBJ2-7
D gene: .
CDR3 protein: CASTERGSEQYF
CDR3 DNA: TGTGCCAGCACCGAACGGGGTTCCGAGCAGTACTTC

clone size: .
V gene: TRBV5-4
J gene: TRBJ1-1
D gene: TRBD1
CDR3 protein: CASSKTGGHTEAFF
CDR3 DNA: TGTGCCAGCAGCAAAACAGGGGGCCACACTGAAGCTTTCTTT

clone size: .
V gene: TRBV15
J gene: TRBJ1-5
D gene: .
CDR3 protein: CATSRDEGGNQPQHF
CDR3 DNA: TGTGCCACCAGCAGAGATGAAGGGGGCAATCAGCCCCAGCATTTT

clone size: few
V gene: TRBV28
J gene: TRBJ1-1
D gene: .
CDR3 protein: CASSLVGLRGTEAFF
CDR3 DNA: TGTGCCAGCAGTTTAGTAGGGCTCCGGGGTACTGAAGCTTTCTTT

clone size: .
V gene: TRBV9
J gene: TRBJ2-3
D gene: TRBD2
CDR3 protein: CASSVVTGGNTQYF
CDR3 DNA: TGTGCCAGCAGCGTAGTAACGGGGGGAAATACGCAGTATTTT

clone size: .
V gene: TRBV7-9
J gene: TRBJ2-7
D gene: TRBD2
CDR3 protein: CASSPRGLARKTYEQYF
CDR3 DNA: TGTGCCAGCAGCCCAAGGGGACTAGCGAGGAAAACCTACGAGCAGTACTTC

clone size: few
V gene: TRBV7-3
J gene: TRBJ1-4
D gene: TRBD1
CDR3 protein: CASSLPGGKLFF
CDR3 DNA: TGTGCCAGCAGCTTACCAGGGGGAAAACTGTTTTTT

clone size: few
V gene: TRBV2
J gene: TRBJ1-4
D gene: .
CDR3 protein: CASIKEEVPNEKLFF
CDR3 DNA: TGTGCCAGCATTAAGGAGGAGGTTCCTAATGAAAAACTGTTTTTT

clone size: .
V gene: TRBV19
J gene: TRBJ2-5
D gene: .
CDR3 protein: CASRTGPQETQYF
CDR3 DNA: TGTGCCAGTAGGACGGGGCCCCAAGAGACCCAGTACTTC

clone size: few
V gene: TRBV7-2
J gene: TRBJ2-7
D gene: TRBD2
CDR3 protein: CASSLLSSGNEQYF
CDR3 DNA: TGTGCCAGCAGCTTACTGTCTAGCGGGAACGAGCAGTACTTC

clone size: .
V gene: TRBV5-1
J gene: TRBJ1-1
D gene: .
CDR3 protein: CASSLRGQPNTEAFF
CDR3 DNA: TGCGCCAGCAGCTTACGTGGACAGCCGAACACTGAAGCTTTCTTT

clone size: .
V gene: TRBV5-4
J gene: TRBJ2-7
D gene: .
CDR3 protein: CASSPRDWSYEQYF
CDR3 DNA: TGTGCCAGCAGCCCCCGGGACTGGTCCTACGAGCAGTACTTC

clone size: few
V gene: TRBV13
J gene: TRBJ2-7
D gene: .
CDR3 protein: CASSLNRGTAYYEQYF
CDR3 DNA: TGTGCCAGCAGCTTAAATCGCGGGACGGCTTATTACGAGCAGTACTTC

clone size: few
V gene: TRBV12-5
J gene: TRBJ2-1
D gene: .
CDR3 protein: CASGYRNNEQFF
CDR3 DNA: TGTGCTAGTGGTTACAGAAACAATGAGCAGTTCTTC

clone size: .
V gene: TRBV11-3
J gene: TRBJ2-1
D gene: .
CDR3 protein: CASSLASTPYNEQFF
CDR3 DNA: TGTGCCAGCAGCTTAGCGTCGACTCCTTACAATGAGCAGTTCTTC

clone size: few
V gene: TRBV19
J gene: TRBJ1-5
D gene: TRBD1
CDR3 protein: CASRTGDRGQPQHF
CDR3 DNA: TGTGCCAGTAGAACGGGGGACAGGGGCCAGCCCCAGCATTTT

clone size: .
V gene: TRBV2
J gene: TRBJ2-5
D gene: TRBD2
CDR3 protein: CASSDRTSGGETQYF
CDR3 DNA: TGTGCCAGCAGTGACAGGACTAGCGGGGGAGAGACCCAGTACTTC

clone size: few
V gene: TRBV30
J gene: TRBJ1-4
D gene: .
CDR3 protein: CAWNWGQSQGSEKLFF
CDR3 DNA: TGTGCCTGGAACTGGGGCCAGAGCCAGGGCTCTGAAAAACTGTTTTTT

clone size: .
V gene: TRBV5-1
J gene: TRBJ2-1
D gene: .
CDR3 protein: CASSLDSLRYNEQFF
CDR3 DNA: TGCGCCAGCAGCTTAGACAGCCTTCGTTACAATGAGCAGTTCTTC

clone size: .
V gene: TRBV9
J gene: TRBJ1-2
D gene: .
CDR3 protein: CASTSREQLGGYGYTF
CDR3 DNA: TGTGCCAGCACATCTCGTGAGCAGCTCGGGGGTTATGGCTACACCTTC

clone size: .
V gene: TRBV11-3
J gene: TRBJ2-3
D gene: TRBD1
CDR3 protein: CASSTGVLTDTQYF
CDR3 DNA: TGTGCCAGCAGCACAGGGGTATTAACAGATACGCAGTATTTT

clone size: few
V gene: TRBV28
J gene: TRBJ2-1
D gene: TRBD1
CDR3 protein: CASSLRGQGLNEQFF
CDR3 DNA: TGTGCCAGCAGTTTAAGGGGACAGGGGTTGAATGAGCAGTTCTTC

clone size: .
V gene: TRBV18
J gene: TRBJ2-7
D gene: .
CDR3 protein: CASSPPSLYEQYF
CDR3 DNA: TGTGCCAGCTCACCACCGTCGTTATACGAGCAGTACTTC

clone size: few
V gene: TRBV28
J gene: TRBJ1-2
D gene: .
CDR3 protein: CASSLIRYGYTF
CDR3 DNA: TGTGCCAGCAGTCTAATTCGTTATGGCTACACCTTC